The entry below gives a single T cell receptor beta chain sequence along with its context. In replicate PCRs of unsorted PBMC, around 300 ng DNA, 31,000 or so T cell genomes, was used. Data came from immunoSEQ multiplex PCR; TCRdb stores just in-frame clones and leaves some out. The table lists about 500,000 clones, roughly four fifths of them singletons. Germline-derived CDR1 and CDR2 are MNHNY and SVGAGI (reference sequence). This CDR3 comprises 13 residues. Trimming took off 3 bases at V and 3 bases at J, with 9 bases between the two ends. This specimen belongs to a study of shared clonotypes between healthy human individuals.

The sequenced sample was PBMCs. The gene calls are TRBV6-6 and TRBJ2-7; D call uncertain. The clonotype comes from a woman in her thirties or forties in good health. Some clones in this sample may be carry-over from other donors' samples. CDR3 sequence: CASSYGGVYEQYF. As DNA, the CDR3 is TGTGCCAGCAGTTATGGTGGGGTCTACGAGCAGTACTTC.